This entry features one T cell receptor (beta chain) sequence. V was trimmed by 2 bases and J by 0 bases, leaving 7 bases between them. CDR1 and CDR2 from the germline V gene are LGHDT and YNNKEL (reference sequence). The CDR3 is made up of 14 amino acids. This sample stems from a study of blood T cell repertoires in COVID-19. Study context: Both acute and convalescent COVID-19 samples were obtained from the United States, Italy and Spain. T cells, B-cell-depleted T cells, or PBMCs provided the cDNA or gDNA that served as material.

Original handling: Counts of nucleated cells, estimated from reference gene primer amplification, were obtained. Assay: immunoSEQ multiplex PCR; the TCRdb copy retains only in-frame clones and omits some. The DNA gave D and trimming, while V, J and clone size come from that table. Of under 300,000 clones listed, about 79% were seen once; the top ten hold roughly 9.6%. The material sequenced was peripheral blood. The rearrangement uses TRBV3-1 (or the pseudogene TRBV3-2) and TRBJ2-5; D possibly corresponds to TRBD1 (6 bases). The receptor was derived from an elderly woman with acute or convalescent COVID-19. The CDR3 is CASSQRDNQETQYF. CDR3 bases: TGTGCCAGCAGCCAAAGGGACAACCAAGAGACCCAGTACTTC.